This T cell receptor (beta chain) was recovered during a study of PD-L1 blockade in urothelial cancer. Germline V lookup: CDR1 LNHDA, CDR2 SQIVND (reference sequence). The V gene end was trimmed by 8 bases and the J gene end by 2 bases; junction bases not matched to a gene: 20. The CDR3 has 18 residues. Time point given: pretreatment peripheral blood. Profiling relied on immunoSEQ multiplex PCR, and the TCRdb table lists in-frame clones only, not all of them. This table has 30,000 to 35,000 clones, 75% to 90% appearing once. The sequencing used PBMCs, collected around atezolizumab (anti-PD-L1) treatment. This chain links TRBV19 with TRBJ1-2, with 7 bases fitting TRBD1. This receptor was obtained from a man in his 60s with urothelial cancer. The CDR3 reads CASYQGKGAPFSNYGYTF. CDR3 sequence (DNA): TGTGCCAGTTACCAGGGGAAGGGGGCCCCCTTCTCCAACTATGGCTACACCTTC.